This T cell receptor (beta chain) was obtained from a study of Ad26.COV2.S vaccination and SARS-CoV-2 variants. General study points: Higher spike-specific TCR breadth was found in vaccine recipients than in placebo recipients. After vaccination, substantial breadth of spike-specific CD8+ and CD4+ responses was reported. Recipients of either vaccine or placebo displayed similar breadth of non-spike TCRs.

Concerning this clone itself: Its target is not known.

Germline CDR1 reads KGHSH; CDR2 reads LQKENI. Trimming cost V 3 bases and J 4 bases, with 16 bases left between them. This CDR3 has 16 residues. Assay: immunoSEQ multiplex PCR; the TCRdb copy retains only in-frame clones and omits some. Of approximately 340,000 clones listed, 92% are singletons. This specimen consisted of peripheral blood, obtained after recovery from COVID-19. The gene calls are TRBV18 and TRBJ2-1, with a possible D match to TRBD1 (7 bases). The TCR sequence derives from a human donor who had recovered from COVID-19. The CDR3 bases are TGTGCCAGCTCACCTTACACAGGGGCGGGGTACAATGAGCAGTTCTTC. Translating gives CASSPYTGAGYNEQFF.